The 21 T cell receptor beta chains in this list originate from one sample, sequenced in a study of Graves' ophthalmopathy and Graves' hyperthyroidism. Amplified material comprised TCR beta CDR3 regions derived from RNA transcripts. The authors performed first-round RT-PCR with HTBI primers and then a second-round multiplex PCR. TCRdb re-analysed the multiplex PCR reads in MiXCR, keeping a single row per CDR3 protein. Here the sample spans about 590,000 distinct CDR3 sequences, roughly 39% being singletons. Sequenced input: peripheral blood or thyroid tissue (not recorded which). Receptors originate from an adult man with Graves' hyperthyroidism.

This clonotype has a single count. The chain uses TRBV29-1 and TRBJ2-2; 7 nucleotides align to TRBD1. Germline V gene data show CDR1 as SQVTM and CDR2 as ANQGSEA. V lost 8 bases and J lost 0; bases outside the gene matches: 6. The CDR3 consists of 14 residues. CDR3 DNA: TGCAGCTTATTAGGACAGGCGAACACCGGGGAGCTGTTTTTT. Encoded protein: CSLLGQANTGELFF.

As concerns this clonotype: A read error may be the cause here, since a much bigger clone is one base away. The CDR3 DNA follows: TGTGCCAGCAGTTATCGAGCGCAGGGGGGAACTAAAGCTTTCTTT. The encoded protein is CASSYRAQGGTKAFF. V usage is TRBV10-1 and J usage is TRBJ1-1; 7 bases are shared with TRBD1. The CDR3 covers 15 residues. Germline CDR1 reads WNHNN; CDR2 reads SYGVQD (reference sequence).

The DNA of the CDR3 is TGTGCCAGTAGTATTAGTTCGGGGTACACCTTC. Residues: CASSISSGYTF. The chain has TRBV19 and TRBJ1-2; D is ambiguous. Trimming stripped 3 bases from V and 11 bases from J, with 10 bases between. CDR3 length: 11 residues. The germline V gene encodes CDR1 LNHDA and CDR2 SQIVND (reference sequence).

This clonotype has a count of ten or more. This chain connects TRBV2 to TRBJ1-2; 7 bases line up with TRBD1. Per the germline V gene, CDR1 is SNHLY and CDR2 is FYNNEI. J was trimmed by 6 bases and V by 4 bases; bases with no gene match: 2. This CDR3 is 12 amino acids long. CDR3: CASSVQGNGYTF. Here the CDR3 DNA reads TGTGCCAGCAGTGTACAGGGGAATGGCTACACCTTC.

About this clonotype itself: At one end the junction does not follow the germline gene, possibly because of a read error. This chain links TRBV15 with TRBJ1-2; TRBD1 agrees at 9 bases. The CDR3 runs 15 residues. The germline V gene has CDR1 LNHNV and CDR2 YYDKDF (reference sequence). Here the CDR3 DNA reads TGTGCCACCAGCAACCGGGACAGGGTTAACGATGGCTACACCTTC. It translates to CATSNRDRVNDGYTF.

V usage is TRBV19 and J usage is TRBJ2-2, with TRBD1 as a possible D gene (7 bases). The V and J ends lost 10 bases and 6 bases respectively, with 18 bases between them. There are 14 residues in the CDR3. Per germline, CDR1 LNHDA and CDR2 SQIVND (reference sequence). DNA of the CDR3: TGTGCCACCAGAGGAGGGGGCAAATCCGGGGAGCTGTTTTTT. Translated, it gives CATRGGGKSGELFF.

The chain links TRBV10-3 to TRBJ1-5, with 8 bases that match TRBD1. There are 13 residues in the CDR3. Looked up from germline, CDR1 is ENHRY and CDR2 is SYGVKD. The V segment lost 11 bases and the J segment 11 bases; nucleotides outside the gene matches: 14. Here the CDR3 reads CAGPGRGLETQHF. CDR3 bases: TGTGCCGGCCCGGGCAGGGGGCTAGAGACCCAGCATTTT.

This clonotype was detected only once. The chain has TRBV7-9 and TRBJ1-2; D is perhaps TRBD1 (5 bases). The germline gives CDR1 SEHNR, CDR2 FQNEAQ (reference sequence). The CDR3 runs 15 residues. V was pared by 3 bases and J by 7 bases, with 18 bases between. CDR3 coding DNA: TGTGCCAGCAGCTTGCCCCTCGAGGGGCGGGGTGGCTACACCTTC. Translated: CASSLPLEGRGGYTF. Using reference TRBV7-9 and TRBJ1-2 for the parts outside the CDR3, the full variable domain is DTGVSQNPRHKITKRGQNVTFRCDPISEHNRLYWYRQTLGQGPEFLTYFQNEAQLEKSRLLSDRFSAERPKGSFSTLEIQRTEQGDSAMYLCASSLPLEGRGGYTFGSGTRLTVV.

The chain links TRBV12-3 or TRBV12-4 to TRBJ1-5; no clear D. The CDR3 length is 13 residues. V was pared by 1 base and J by 7 bases, with 8 bases between. CDR3 amino acids: CASSLGSKQPQHF. Written as DNA, the CDR3 is TGTGCCAGCAGTTTAGGATCAAAACAGCCCCAGCATTTT.

The table lists this clonotype with many counts. The genes are TRBV5-1 and TRBJ1-5, with D possibly matching TRBD1 (6 bases). V was clipped by 4 bases and J by 7 bases, with 15 bases between them. The CDR3 contains 14 residues. CDR1 SGHRS and CDR2 YFSETQ come from the germline V gene. The CDR3, as DNA: TGCGCCAGCAGCCCCCACAGGGAAGGGCAGCCCCAGCATTTT. Amino acids: CASSPHREGQPQHF.

This clonotype occurred many times. The V gene is TRBV6-1, the J gene TRBJ1-5, with D hard to call. The CDR3 has 13 amino acids. Germline V gene sequence: CDR1 MNHNS, CDR2 SASEGT. V was trimmed by 4 bases and J by 5 bases, leaving 9 bases between them. The CDR3 is CASSGITDQPQHF. CDR3 sequence (DNA): TGTGCCAGCAGTGGAATTACGGATCAGCCCCAGCATTTT.

This clonotype appeared many times. The chain is built from TRBV10-2 and TRBJ2-5; D might be TRBD2 (6 bases). The CDR3 totals 14 residues. CDR1 is WSHSY, CDR2 SAAADI, per germline. The ends were cut back, 3 bases at V and 4 bases at J, with 12 bases in the middle. This CDR3 is CASSDLRGVETQYF. CDR3 coding DNA: TGCGCCAGCAGTGACCTCCGCGGGGTAGAGACCCAGTACTTC.

The sample holds many counts of this clonotype. J is TRBJ2-7 and V is TRBV24-1; TRBD1 might be the D (6 bases). CDR1 is KGHDR, CDR2 SFDVKD, per germline. Trimming took 4 bases from V and 5 from J, leaving 11 bases between them. This CDR3 is built from 13 residues. The CDR3 nucleotides read TGTGCCACCAGTGACCCCCCAGGGGACGAGCAGTACTTC. It translates to CATSDPPGDEQYF.

This clonotype occurred many times. V is TRBV11-2 and J is TRBJ1-1; D is possibly TRBD1 (5 bases). The CDR3 consists of 15 residues. Germline CDR1 is SGHAT and CDR2 is FQNNGV. V gave up 5 bases and J gave up 0 bases, with 13 bases separating them. CDR3 protein: CASSRRGGMNTEAFF. In DNA form, the CDR3 reads TGTGCCAGCAGCCGCCGTGGGGGGATGAACACTGAAGCTTTCTTT. The whole variable domain, remainder taken from reference TRBV11-2 and TRBJ1-1, is EAGVAQSPRYKIIEKRQSVAFWCNPISGHATLYWYQQILGQGPKLLIQFQNNGVVDDSQLPKDRFSAERLKGVDSTLKIQPAKLEDSAVYLCASSRRGGMNTEAFFGQGTRLTVV.

This clonotype has just one count. J is TRBJ2-7 and V is TRBV29-1; D is possibly TRBD1 or TRBD2 (5 bases each). Germline CDR1 and CDR2: SQVTM and ANQGSEA. The CDR3 has 13 amino acids. Trimming shortened V by 3 bases and J by 7 bases, and 16 bases separated the two germline ends. The CDR3 spells CSVEWGTYNEQYF. The DNA for the CDR3 is TGCAGCGTTGAGTGGGGGACCTACAATGAGCAGTACTTC.

The CDR3, as DNA: TGTGCCAGCAGCTTCCGGGACAGGGATAATGAAGCTTTCTTT. Amino acid sequence: CASSFRDRDNEAFF. V usage is TRBV7-9 and J usage is TRBJ1-1, with TRBD1 identical over 9 bases. V trimming: 3 bases; J trimming: 7 bases; junction bases outside the gene matches: 6. From germline, CDR1 is SEHNR and CDR2 FQNEAQ (reference sequence). The CDR3 has 14 amino acids.

The J gene is TRBJ1-4, the V gene TRBV29-1, with TRBD1 matching over 7 bases. The V gene's germline CDR1 is SQVTM and CDR2 ANQGSEA. There are 14 residues in the CDR3. V gave up 7 bases and J gave up 8 bases; unmatched junction bases: 13. The CDR3 loop is CSGGSAGGREKLFF. CDR3 DNA: TGCAGCGGGGGGTCGGCAGGGGGTCGGGAAAAACTGTTTTTT.

Only a few counts were recorded for this clonotype. This chain links TRBV7-9 with TRBJ1-6, with D unclear. The germline CDR1 and CDR2 sequences are SEHNR and FQNEAQ (reference sequence). Trimming pared 5 bases from V and 7 bases from J, leaving 12 bases between. CDR3 size: 14 residues. The CDR3 loop is CASSAPPPNSPLHF. The CDR3 region has the DNA TGTGCCAGCAGCGCTCCTCCTCCGAATTCACCCCTCCACTTT.

This CDR3 reads CASSVGRGVNTDTQYF. Written as DNA, the CDR3 is TGTGCCAGCAGCGTAGGGCGGGGGGTAAACACAGATACGCAGTATTTT. J is TRBJ2-3 and V is TRBV9; TRBD2 matches 8 bases. The CDR3 is 16 amino acids. With 0 bases clipped from V and 2 bases from J, the junction kept 5 bases outside the gene matches. Germline V gives CDR1 SGDLS, CDR2 YYNGEE.

The rearrangement links TRBV24-1 to TRBJ2-2; TRBD1 agrees at 8 bases. The V gene end was trimmed by 4 bases and the J gene end by 4 bases; junction bases not matched to a gene: 7. There are 16 residues in the CDR3. Looked up from germline, CDR1 is KGHDR and CDR2 is SFDVKD. As DNA, the CDR3 is TGTGCCACCAGTGACGCCGACAGGGGCTGCACCGGGGAGCTGTTTTTT. Its protein is CATSDADRGCTGELFF.

V is TRBV7-9 and J is TRBJ1-6; 8 nucleotides align to TRBD1. V lost 5 bases to trimming and J lost 4 bases; unmatched junction nucleotides: 7. This CDR3 is built from 16 residues. CDR1 and CDR2 (germline): SEHNR, FQNEAQ (reference sequence). The CDR3 reads CASSPGTGGYNSPLHF. CDR3 coding DNA: TGTGCCAGCAGCCCTGGGACAGGAGGTTATAATTCACCCCTCCACTTT.